This T cell receptor (beta chain) was found in a study of blood T cell repertoires in COVID-19. Study-level information: Italy, Spain and the United States were the sources of the convalescent and acute COVID-19 samples. PBMCs, B-cell-depleted T cells, or T cells provided the cDNA or gDNA that made up the material.

Repertoires were generated with immunoSEQ multiplex PCR, while TCRdb's copy carries only in-frame clones and drops some. Of approximately 240,000 clones in the sample, approximately 87% are singletons; the top ten hold approximately 2.8%. Adults between roughly 18 and 90 years of age took part from 24 US areas. The study assigned cohorts using participant-reported clinical history. Sample: PBMCs or T cells enriched from blood (not recorded which). The TCR was taken from a woman aged 50 to 65 in a cohort exposed to, infected with or recovered from COVID-19 (not recorded which).

In DNA, the CDR3 is TGTGCCAGCACCCCTCCCTCAGGGAGGAACATTCAGTACTTC. It encodes CASTPPSGRNIQYF. The J gene is TRBJ2-4, the V gene TRBV6-6, with a tentative D call TRBD2 (6 bases). This CDR3 comprises 14 residues. Germline CDR1 is MNHNY and CDR2 is SVGAGI (reference sequence). The ends were cut back, 7 bases at V and 7 bases at J, with 17 bases in the middle.